The 22 T cell receptor beta chains in this list originate from one sample, sequenced in a study of blood T cell repertoires in COVID-19. Profiled with immunoSEQ multiplex PCR; TCRdb holds only in-frame clones, not every one. The repertoire holds a few hundred thousand clones, with around 92% as singletons. Sequencing used peripheral blood. These receptors all come from a woman under 40 with COVID-19, enrolled during active disease.

This chain uses TRBV28 with TRBJ2-1; the match to TRBD1 covers 8 bases. Germline V gene sequence: CDR1 MDHEN, CDR2 SYDVKM. V was pared by 11 bases and J by 6 bases, with 12 bases of the junction left unmatched. The CDR3 spans 14 residues. CDR3 nucleotide sequence: TGTGCCCTAGGGGGACAGGAGCCTCGCAATGAGCAGTTCTTC. It translates to CALGGQEPRNEQFF.

The rearrangement uses TRBV11-2 and TRBJ2-7; unclear D gene. The CDR3 loop spans 17 amino acids. Germline values: CDR1 SGHAT, CDR2 FQNNGV. Trimming left V 1 base short and J 0 bases short, with 16 bases between. The CDR3 sequence is CASSLALLRRGSYEQYF. In DNA form, the CDR3 reads TGTGCCAGCAGCTTAGCACTATTGAGGAGAGGCTCCTACGAGCAGTACTTC.

For this clone: This sample also contains other DNA sequences that code for the same CDR3. The chain links TRBV6-2 or TRBV6-3 to TRBJ2-5; tentatively, D is TRBD1 (6 bases). The CDR3 contains 14 residues. Trimming removed 3 bases from V and 1 base from J, with 9 bases in between. CDR1 is MNHEY, CDR2 SVGEGT, per germline. The CDR3 protein is CASSYRGTQETQYF. Written as DNA, the CDR3 is TGTGCCAGCAGTTATAGGGGGACCCAAGAGACCCAGTACTTC.

The rearrangement uses TRBV9 and TRBJ2-5; 9 bases are a match to TRBD2. Germline trimming cut 0 bases from V and 4 bases from J; bases unmatched to any gene: 10. The CDR3 has 17 amino acids. The germline gives CDR1 SGDLS, CDR2 YYNGEE. CDR3 protein: CASSVAPIAGEGETQYF. CDR3 bases: TGTGCCAGCAGCGTAGCCCCCATAGCGGGGGAGGGAGAGACCCAGTACTTC.

This clone was seen more than once but under ten times. V usage is TRBV4-2 and J usage is TRBJ1-1; no clear D. This CDR3 is 14 amino acids long. The V end lost 0 bases, the J end lost 1 base, and 6 bases lay between the germline ends. Germline assignment: CDR1 LGHNA and CDR2 YNFKEQ. For the CDR3, the DNA is TGTGCCAGCAGCCAAGATAGAGCGAACACTGAAGCTTTCTTT. Protein product: CASSQDRANTEAFF.

The chain has TRBV11-2 and TRBJ2-7; 13 bases match TRBD2. With 4 bases clipped from V and 1 base from J, the junction kept 7 bases outside the gene matches. The CDR3 sequence is 17 residues long. Germline-derived CDR1 and CDR2 are SGHAT and FQNNGV. CDR3 nucleotides: TGTGCCAGCAGCTCCCGGACTAGCGGGGGTAAATCCTACGAGCAGTACTTC. Translated: CASSSRTSGGKSYEQYF.

The J gene is TRBJ1-1, the V gene TRBV19, with a weak D call TRBD1 (6 bases). Germline assignment: CDR1 LNHDA and CDR2 SQIVND (reference sequence). Trimming took off 3 bases at V and 1 base at J, with 12 bases between the two ends. The CDR3 is 15 amino acids. The CDR3 here is CASSMGRGWNTEAFF. The CDR3 DNA sequence: TGTGCCAGTAGTATGGGCAGGGGATGGAACACTGAAGCTTTCTTT. The whole variable domain, remainder taken from reference TRBV19 and TRBJ1-1, is DGGITQSPKYLFRKEGQNVTLSCEQNLNHDAMYWYRQDPGQGLRLIYYSQIVNDFQKGDIAEGYSVSREKKESFPLTVTSAQKNPTAFYLCASSMGRGWNTEAFFGQGTRLTVV.

The chain couples TRBV29-1 to TRBJ2-3, with D possibly being TRBD2 (6 bases). The CDR3 runs to 14 residues. The V end lost 6 bases, the J end lost 2 bases, and 15 bases lay between the germline ends. CDR1 and CDR2 from the germline V gene are SQVTM and ANQGSEA. CDR3 amino acids: CSVSSGNPTDTQYF. DNA for the CDR3: TGCAGCGTAAGTAGCGGAAATCCCACAGATACGCAGTATTTT.

The rearrangement links TRBV5-5 to TRBJ1-5; possibly TRBD1 for D (6 bases). The germline V gene has CDR1 SGHKS and CDR2 YYEKEE (reference sequence). This CDR3 region has 14 residues. Trimming pared 4 bases from V and 4 bases from J, leaving 12 bases between. The CDR3 spells CASSRTVENQPQHF. CDR3 coding DNA: TGTGCCAGCAGCCGGACAGTGGAGAATCAGCCCCAGCATTTT.

This clone was seen a few times. The rearrangement links TRBV10-3 to TRBJ1-4; D unclear. V gave up 7 bases and J gave up 8 bases, with 20 bases separating them. This CDR3 region has 15 residues. Germline loops: CDR1 ENHRY, CDR2 SYGVKD. The CDR3 DNA sequence: TGTGCCATCACCCAAGATGTCGGGGTGAGGGAAAAACTGTTTTTT. Translated: CAITQDVGVREKLFF.

Here the CDR3 reads CASSKDRAGSPLHF. In nucleotides, the CDR3 is TGTGCCAGCAGCAAAGACAGGGCGGGTTCACCCCTCCACTTT. V usage is TRBV5-4 and J usage is TRBJ1-6; TRBD1 matches at 7 bases. The CDR3 has 14 amino acids. V dropped 4 bases and J dropped 9; count of bases not matched to a gene: 7. CDR1 is SGHNT, CDR2 YYREEE, per germline (reference sequence).

The genes are TRBV10-3 and TRBJ2-5; a weak D match, TRBD1 (6 bases). V dropped 2 bases and J dropped 5 bases, with 12 bases sitting between them. In germline, CDR1 is ENHRY, CDR2 SYGVKD. This CDR3 region has 14 residues. The CDR3 region is CAISERNRAETQYF. CDR3 in DNA: TGTGCCATCAGTGAGAGGAACAGGGCCGAGACCCAGTACTTC.

V usage is TRBV7-9 and J usage is TRBJ2-2, with D possibly matching TRBD2 (6 bases). This CDR3 contains 13 residues. Germline loops: CDR1 SEHNR, CDR2 FQNEAQ (reference sequence). Trimming cost V 8 bases and J 3 bases, with 10 bases left between them. In DNA, the CDR3 is TGTGCCAGCCGGGACTCAGACACCGGGGAGCTGTTTTTT. Protein product: CASRDSDTGELFF.

The CDR3 DNA reads as TGTGCCAGCAGGAACCCGACTGGAGGCTACACCTTC. Translation gives CASRNPTGGYTF. The V call is TRBV6-5, the J call TRBJ1-2; no clear D. Looked up from germline, CDR1 is MNHEY and CDR2 is SVGAGI. Trimming took off 6 bases at V and 8 bases at J, with 13 bases between the two ends. This CDR3 spans 12 amino acids.

This sequence joins TRBV13 and TRBJ1-1; D is ambiguous. CDR1 is PRHDT, CDR2 FYEKMQ, per germline (reference sequence). This CDR3 comprises 14 residues. V shed 4 bases and J shed 3 bases, with 12 bases lying between them. The chain's CDR3 is CASSYFTLDTEAFF. The CDR3 nucleotides are TGTGCCAGCAGCTATTTTACTTTGGACACTGAAGCTTTCTTT.

The V and J genes are TRBV6-2 or TRBV6-3 and TRBJ1-5; D is uncertain. Looked up from germline, CDR1 is MNHEY and CDR2 is SVGEGT. The germline V and J ends were trimmed by 0 bases and 3 bases, with 9 bases remaining between them. This CDR3 region has 15 residues. The CDR3 reads CASSYSPGFNQPQHF. The DNA of the CDR3 is TGTGCCAGCAGTTACTCACCCGGGTTCAATCAGCCCCAGCATTTT.

This clone occurred once. V is TRBV5-4 and J is TRBJ2-3; TRBD2 agrees at 15 bases. The V gene end was trimmed by 5 bases and the J gene end by 4 bases; junction bases not matched to a gene: 8. The CDR3 covers 17 residues. Per germline, CDR1 SGHNT and CDR2 YYREEE (reference sequence). CDR3 loop: CASRPGLAGGGADTQYF. The CDR3, as DNA: TGTGCCAGCAGGCCGGGACTAGCGGGAGGTGGGGCAGATACGCAGTATTTT.

The rearrangement uses TRBV10-2 and TRBJ1-6; 8 bases match TRBD1. CDR3 length: 14 residues. Germline trimming cut 10 bases from V and 6 bases from J; bases unmatched to any gene: 8. Germline V lookup: CDR1 WSHSY, CDR2 SAAADI. The CDR3, as DNA: TGCGCCATCGCGGACAGGGAGTTTAATTCACCCCTCCACTTT. Protein: CAIADREFNSPLHF.

The V and J genes are TRBV5-1 and TRBJ1-5, with 8 positions matching TRBD1. J was trimmed by 0 bases and V by 5 bases; bases with no gene match: 16. Germline values: CDR1 SGHRS, CDR2 YFSETQ. This CDR3 spans 19 amino acids. CDR3 protein: CASRTKMDREGGSNQPQHF. The CDR3 nucleotides read TGCGCCAGCAGGACGAAAATGGACAGGGAGGGGGGTAGCAATCAGCCCCAGCATTTT. Full variable domain (outside the CDR3, taken from reference TRBV5-1 and TRBJ1-5): KAGVTQTPRYLIKTRGQQVTLSCSPISGHRSVSWYQQTPGQGLQFLFEYFSETQRNKGNFPGRFSGRQFSNSRSEMNVSTLELGDSALYLCASRTKMDREGGSNQPQHFGDGTRLSIL.

The chain couples TRBV4-3 to TRBJ1-1; 7 bases are shared with TRBD1. Trimming removed 4 bases from V and 2 bases from J; junction bases left unmatched: 16. This CDR3 has 18 residues. Germline lookup yields CDR1 LGHNA and CDR2 YSLEER. CDR3 in amino acids: CASSRISLQGRGNTEAFF. In DNA form, the CDR3 reads TGCGCCAGCAGCCGGATCTCCCTACAGGGGCGGGGAAACACTGAAGCTTTCTTT.

This chain connects TRBV18 to TRBJ1-1; a weak D match, TRBD1 (5 bases). Trimming pared 3 bases from V and 4 bases from J, leaving 12 bases between. The CDR3 extends over 14 amino acids. Germline V gene lookup returns CDR1 KGHSH and CDR2 LQKENI. The CDR3 reads CASSPGGTSTEAFF. CDR3 DNA sequence: TGTGCCAGCTCACCCGGCGGGACGAGCACTGAAGCTTTCTTT.

The V gene is TRBV2, the J gene TRBJ2-3; 7 nucleotides line up with TRBD1. The germline CDR1 and CDR2 sequences are SNHLY and FYNNEI. The CDR3 is 16 amino acids. Trimming cost V 6 bases and J 2 bases; bases outside gene matches: 11. CDR3 coding DNA: TGTGCCAGCAGCGAAACAGGGGATAGATCCACAGATACGCAGTATTTT. This codes for CASSETGDRSTDTQYF.